These T cell receptor beta chains were read from a single sample in a study of graft-versus-host responses after intestinal transplantation. Method: immunoSEQ multiplex PCR; TCRdb's copy keeps in-frame clones and lacks some. Among over 65,000 clones, around 92% were seen once, and the ten largest hold roughly 0.64%. Sequenced material: PBMCs, taken 98 days after intestinal transplantation. These receptor sequences come from a human patient who received an intestinal transplant, so some T cells may come from the graft donor. The CDR3 runs from the conserved cysteine through the conserved F or W. Each record gives: D gene, J gene, V gene, CDR3 DNA, CDR3 protein. D genes are given only for firm matches.

. | TRBJ2-5 | TRBV27 | TGTGCCAGCAGTAGACAGCAACCGCCTATCCAAGAGACCCAGTACTTC | CASSRQQPPIQETQYF
. | TRBJ1-1 | TRBV6-6 | TGTGCCAGCAGTTACTCGAAGGGGTACCCTGAAGCTTTCTTT | CASSYSKGYPEAFF
. | TRBJ1-4 | TRBV6-1 | TGTGCCAGCGGACTGTCGGGGCGGTATGAAAAACTGTTTTTT | CASGLSGRYEKLFF
TRBD1 | TRBJ2-7 | TRBV28 | TGTGCCAGCAGAATGACAGGGGGGGTTCCGTACTTC | CASRMTGGVPYF
TRBD2 | TRBJ2-1 | TRBV2 | TGTGCCAGCAGTGAAGGGGGGGGGTCCCCCAATGAGCAGTTCTTC | CASSEGGGSPNEQFF
TRBD1 | TRBJ1-1 | TRBV18 | TGTGCCAGCTCACCACGACAGGGGCCCATGAACACTGAAGCTTTCTTT | CASSPRQGPMNTEAFF
TRBD1 | TRBJ1-5 | TRBV19 | TGTGCCAGTCGACCGGGACAGGGGAATCAGCCCCAGCATTTT | CASRPGQGNQPQHF
. | TRBJ1-1 | TRBV18 | TGTGCCAGCTCATGGGGGGGCGGGAACACTGAAGCTTTCTTT | CASSWGGGNTEAFF
. | TRBJ1-1 | TRBV6-5 | TGTGCCAGCAGTTACAGTCGGGGGAACACTGAAGCTTTCTTT | CASSYSRGNTEAFF
TRBD1 | TRBJ2-7 | TRBV18 | TGTGCCAGCTCACGTATAACAGGGGATCCGTTCGACGAGCAGTACTTC | CASSRITGDPFDEQYF